Following are 4 T cell receptor beta chains from one sample sequenced in a study of control samples from healthy donors and cancer patients. Sequenced by immunoSEQ multiplex PCR; TCRdb stores in-frame clones only, minus some. The data show 95,000 to 130,000 clones, around 89% seen once. The specimen sequenced was PBMCs. These receptors all come from a woman in her forties or fifties with colorectal cancer.

V gene TRBV4-2 combines with J gene TRBJ1-1; D call uncertain. Germline V gives CDR1 LGHNA, CDR2 YNFKEQ. V shed 1 base and J shed 4 bases, with 13 bases lying between them. CDR3 length equals 15 residues. The CDR3 loop is CASSQVEGGGTEAFF. As DNA, the CDR3 is TGTGCCAGCAGCCAAGTAGAGGGCGGTGGCACTGAAGCTTTCTTT.

V usage is TRBV7-9 and J usage is TRBJ1-1, with D unresolved. Germline assignment: CDR1 SEHNR and CDR2 FQNEAQ (reference sequence). The CDR3 runs 18 residues. Trimming stripped 4 bases from V and 1 base from J, with 22 bases between. The DNA for the CDR3 is TGTGCCAGCAGCTCACAGCTCCGACGGCAGATGAGGAACACTGAAGCTTTCTTT. This sequence encodes CASSSQLRRQMRNTEAFF.

The J gene is TRBJ2-7, the V gene TRBV30; the D gene is possibly TRBD1 (6 bases). Trimming shortened V by 4 bases and J by 4 bases, and 11 bases separated the two germline ends. Germline CDR1 reads GTSNPN; CDR2 reads SVGIG (reference sequence). The CDR3 covers 12 residues. The CDR3 is CAWTRGSYEQYF. The CDR3 DNA follows: TGTGCCTGGACTAGGGGGTCTTACGAGCAGTACTTC.

The chain employs TRBV7-8 and TRBJ2-7; no clear D gene. Trimming removed 2 bases from V and 2 bases from J, with 10 bases in between. Germline V gene data show CDR1 as SGHVS and CDR2 as FQNEAQ. The CDR3 loop spans 14 amino acids. The CDR3 region has the DNA TGTGCCAGCAGCTTACGATTCAGAACCTACGAGCAGTACTTC. Translated: CASSLRFRTYEQYF. The full variable domain, in which reference TRBV7-8 and TRBJ2-7 provide the parts outside the CDR3, is GAGVSQSPRYKVAKRGQDVALRCDPISGHVSLFWYQQALGQGPEFLTYFQNEAQLDKSGLPSDRFFAERPEGSVSTLKIQRTQQEDSAVYLCASSLRFRTYEQYFGPGTRLTVT.